This T cell receptor beta chain originates from a study of blood T cell repertoires in COVID-19. Study as a whole: Acute and convalescent COVID-19 samples came from the United States, Italy and Spain. From T cells, B-cell-depleted T cells, or PBMCs came the material, which was cDNA or gDNA.

Germline-derived CDR1 and CDR2 are MDHEN and SYDVKM. CDR3 size: 12 residues. V lost 7 bases to trimming and J lost 3 bases, with 9 bases between them. The authors' processing: Cell counts per sample came from amplifying reference gene primers. Clones were read by immunoSEQ multiplex PCR, and TCRdb kept only the in-frame ones, dropping some. For V, J and clone size, that table is used; D and trimming come from the DNA. The top ten hold roughly 7.5% of the sample, which has about 120,000 clones, under 75% seen once. This receptor was identified in a woman aged 55 to 70 with acute or convalescent COVID-19. Sequenced input: peripheral blood. The gene calls are TRBV28 and TRBJ1-2; maybe TRBD1 (5 bases). The CDR3 coding sequence is TGTGCCAGCATGGTAGGGGACTATGGCTACACCTTC. Encoded protein: CASMVGDYGYTF.